This TCR beta chain was captured by sequencing in a study of blood T cell repertoires in COVID-19. Whole-study context: The samples span acute and convalescent COVID-19 from the United States, Italy and Spain. T cells, B-cell-depleted T cells, or PBMCs supplied cDNA or gDNA.

A note on this clone: The sample carries other DNA sequences with the same CDR3.

This table comes from immunoSEQ multiplex PCR, and its TCRdb copy is limited to in-frame clones, with some not included. Found here are a few hundred thousand clones, 85% of them singletons; the top ten hold approximately 3.6%. CDR1 and CDR2 from the germline V gene are LGHDT and YNNKEL (reference sequence). V lost 1 base to trimming and J lost 4 bases, with 7 bases between them. This CDR3 comprises 13 residues. The clonotype comes from a woman aged 18-29 years with acute or convalescent COVID-19. The J gene is TRBJ1-2, the V gene TRBV3-1 (or the pseudogene TRBV3-2); possibly TRBD1 for D (6 bases). The material sequenced was peripheral blood. The DNA for the CDR3 is TGTGCCAGCAGCCAAGGGACAGCCTATGGCTACACCTTC. Translating it yields CASSQGTAYGYTF.